Presented here are 15 T cell receptor beta chains from one specimen sequenced in a study of PD-1 blockade in classical Hodgkin lymphoma. Sequencing was performed with immunoSEQ multiplex PCR; in TCRdb, only in-frame clones are kept and a portion is missing. The sample contains 15,000 to 25,000 clones, about 85% of which appear only once. The time point was: cycle 4 day 1 (C4D1), after around six weeks of nivolumab. Exposure to brentuximab vedotin varied, and each patient had relapsed following autologous stem cell transplantation. CD8+ T cells were isolated from thawed PBMCs by magnetic negative selection. Material: CD8+ T cells from blood, obtained before the fourth cycle of nivolumab. The receptors here all came from a human donor with classical Hodgkin lymphoma.

This chain connects TRBV27 to TRBJ2-1, with 9 positions matching TRBD2. The CDR3 has 16 residues. Germline CDR1 and CDR2: MNHEY and SMNVEV (reference sequence). V lost 7 bases and J lost 8; bases outside the gene matches: 15. The CDR3 loop is CASTTLGSGSLDEQFF. CDR3 bases: TGTGCCAGCACCACTCTTGGTAGCGGGAGTCTGGATGAGCAGTTCTTC.

The V and J genes are TRBV28 and TRBJ2-7; 9 nucleotides agree with TRBD1. J lost 6 bases, V lost 7 bases, and 13 bases had no gene match. This CDR3 region has 15 residues. Germline V gives CDR1 MDHEN, CDR2 SYDVKM. In DNA form, the CDR3 reads TGTGCCAGCACCCCCTCTCCGGGACAGGGTCCCGAGCAGTACTTC. This gives the protein CASTPSPGQGPEQYF.

This rearrangement joins TRBV30 to TRBJ2-7; perhaps TRBD1 as D (6 bases). The germline V and J ends were trimmed by 1 base and 2 bases, with 12 bases remaining between them. The CDR3 is 14 amino acids. Germline CDR1 is GTSNPN and CDR2 is SVGIG (reference sequence). CDR3 DNA: TGTGCCTGGAGTGCAGGGGACGGAGCCTACGAGCAGTACTTC. Residues: CAWSAGDGAYEQYF.

The CDR3 DNA reads TGCGCCAGCAGCTTCGGATCGTTTCAGTTCTTC. This gives the protein CASSFGSFQFF. The rearrangement links TRBV5-1 to TRBJ2-1; the D is unclear. CDR3 length: 11 residues. From germline, CDR1 is SGHRS and CDR2 YFSETQ. The V end was cut by 2 bases, the J end by 13 bases, with 10 bases between.

This clone has just a few counts. The rearrangement joins TRBV5-1 to TRBJ1-2; tentative D call: TRBD1 (6 bases). The CDR3 spans 13 residues. Germline V gene data show CDR1 as SGHRS and CDR2 as YFSETQ. V was shortened by 0 bases and J by 3 bases, with 6 bases between the two germline ends. CDR3 amino acids: CASSLDRDYGYTF. DNA of the CDR3: TGCGCCAGCAGCTTGGACAGGGACTATGGCTACACCTTC.

The chain joins TRBV5-6 to TRBJ2-5; D gene unclear. The assigned J gene may be wrong: the sequence end matches TRBJ2-7 better. The CDR3 has 12 amino acids. Germline values: CDR1 SGHDT, CDR2 YYEEEE. This CDR3 is CASSLGGYEQYF. CDR3 bases: TGTGCCAGCAGCTTGGGAGGCTACGAGCAGTACTTC.

In its sample, this clone was seen once. V is TRBV7-9 and J is TRBJ2-7; 7 positions agree with TRBD2. This CDR3 has 18 amino acids. Germline V gene data show CDR1 as SEHNR and CDR2 as FQNEAQ (reference sequence). V was clipped by 4 bases and J by 1 base; unmatched bases: 16. CDR3 region: CASSSYPITSEGSYEQYF. The CDR3, as DNA: TGTGCCAGCAGCTCATACCCGATCACTAGCGAGGGTTCCTACGAGCAGTACTTC.

The V and J genes are TRBV28 and TRBJ2-7; TRBD1 aligns across 8 bases. Germline CDR1 is MDHEN and CDR2 is SYDVKM. V lost 6 bases to trimming and J lost 2 bases; unmatched junction nucleotides: 15. The CDR3 is made up of 17 amino acids. The CDR3 sequence is CASSHTTDRVGAYEQYF. The CDR3 region has the DNA TGTGCCAGCAGCCATACCACGGACAGGGTCGGAGCCTACGAGCAGTACTTC.

The gene calls are TRBV9 and TRBJ2-7; no firm D call. Germline CDR1 SGDLS, CDR2 YYNGEE. CDR3 length: 11 residues. Trimming cost V 3 bases and J 2 bases, with 3 bases left between them. The CDR3 protein is CASSDTYEQYF. In DNA form, the CDR3 reads TGTGCCAGCAGCGACACCTACGAGCAGTACTTC.

This clone is a singleton in its sample. The chain employs TRBV20-1 and TRBJ2-3; either TRBD1 or TRBD2 may fit D (5 bases each). The germline CDR1 and CDR2 sequences are DFQATT and SNEGSKA (reference sequence). The CDR3 sequence is 10 residues long. V was trimmed by 2 bases and J by 12 bases, leaving 9 bases between them. The CDR3 DNA follows: TGCAGTGCTAGAAACGGGACCCAGTATTTT. It translates to CSARNGTQYF.

The J gene is TRBJ1-1, the V gene TRBV21-1. TRBV21-1 is a listed pseudogene. CDR3 length: 10 residues. Here the CDR3 DNA reads TGTGCCAGCAGCAACAGGAGAGCTTTCTTT. Amino acids: CASSNRRAFF.

V gene TRBV20-1 combines with J gene TRBJ2-2; D might be TRBD2 (6 bases). V was shortened by 5 bases and J by 8 bases, with 9 bases between the two germline ends. Germline V gives CDR1 DFQATT, CDR2 SNEGSKA (reference sequence). The CDR3 covers 11 residues. The CDR3 reads CSALRGGELFF. In nucleotides, the CDR3 is TGCAGTGCTCTACGGGGGGGGGAGCTGTTTTTT.

This chain links TRBV5-6 with TRBJ1-1, with 7 bases lining up with TRBD1. After removal of 4 bases from V and 0 bases from J, the junction contained 12 bases not matched to a gene. This CDR3 is built from 17 residues. CDR1 is SGHDT and CDR2 is YYEEEE in the germline V gene. The CDR3 coding sequence is TGTGCCAGCAGCGGATACGAGGGGGCGACTATGAACACTGAAGCTTTCTTT. Its protein product is CASSGYEGATMNTEAFF.

The chain has TRBV9 and TRBJ2-7, with 8 bases aligning to TRBD2. The J segment lost 3 bases and the V segment lost 0 bases, leaving 2 bases of the junction unmatched. The CDR3 spans 14 residues. Germline CDR1 SGDLS, CDR2 YYNGEE. The CDR3 DNA sequence: TGTGCCAGCAGCGTAGTCGGGACTAGCTACGAGCAGTACTTC. Encoded protein: CASSVVGTSYEQYF. Combining the CDR3 with reference TRBV9 and TRBJ2-7 gives the whole variable domain DSGVTQTPKHLITATGQRVTLRCSPRSGDLSVYWYQQSLDQGLQFLIQYYNGEERAKGNILERFSAQQFPDLHSELNLSSLELGDSALYFCASSVVGTSYEQYFGPGTRLTVT.

The genes are TRBV13 and TRBJ2-5; TRBD1 matches at 8 bases. This CDR3 is 17 amino acids long. Trimming at V came to 0 bases and at J to 6 bases, leaving 12 bases not matched to a gene. CDR1 is PRHDT, CDR2 FYEKMQ, per germline (reference sequence). The DNA for the CDR3 is TGTGCCAGCAGCTTAGGCCTCCGAAGACAGGGGCTACAGACCCAGTACTTC. This gives the protein CASSLGLRRQGLQTQYF.